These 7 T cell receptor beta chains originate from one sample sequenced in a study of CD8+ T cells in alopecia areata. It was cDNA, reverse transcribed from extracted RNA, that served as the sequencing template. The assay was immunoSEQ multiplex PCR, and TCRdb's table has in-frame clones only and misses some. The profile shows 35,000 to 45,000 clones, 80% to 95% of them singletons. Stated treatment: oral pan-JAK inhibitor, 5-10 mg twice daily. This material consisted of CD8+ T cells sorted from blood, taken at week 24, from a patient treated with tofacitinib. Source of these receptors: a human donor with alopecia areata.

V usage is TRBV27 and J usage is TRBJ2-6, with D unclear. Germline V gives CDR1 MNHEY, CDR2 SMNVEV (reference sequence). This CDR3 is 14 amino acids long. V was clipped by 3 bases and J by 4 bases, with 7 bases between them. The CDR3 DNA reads TGTGCCAGCAGTTTCGGTAGCGGGGCCAACGTCCTGACTTTC. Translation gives CASSFGSGANVLTF.

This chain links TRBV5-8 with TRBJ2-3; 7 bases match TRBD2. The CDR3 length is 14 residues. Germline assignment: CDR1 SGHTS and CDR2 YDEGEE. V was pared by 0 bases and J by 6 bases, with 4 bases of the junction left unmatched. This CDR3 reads CASSLGEGADTQYF. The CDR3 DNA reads TGTGCCAGCAGCTTGGGGGAGGGTGCGGATACGCAGTATTTT.

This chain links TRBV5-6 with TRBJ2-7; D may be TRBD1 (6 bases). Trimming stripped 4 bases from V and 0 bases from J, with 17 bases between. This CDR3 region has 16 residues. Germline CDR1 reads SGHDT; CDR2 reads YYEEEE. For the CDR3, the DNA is TGTGCCAGCAGCCGGACAAGACAGGCCCTCTCCTACGAGCAGTACTTC. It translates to CASSRTRQALSYEQYF.

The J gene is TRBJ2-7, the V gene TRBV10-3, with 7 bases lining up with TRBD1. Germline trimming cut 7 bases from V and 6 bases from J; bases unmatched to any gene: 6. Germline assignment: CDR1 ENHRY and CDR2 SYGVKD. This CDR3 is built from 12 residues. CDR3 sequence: CAITDRAGEQYF. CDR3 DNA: TGTGCCATCACCGACAGGGCCGGCGAGCAGTACTTC.

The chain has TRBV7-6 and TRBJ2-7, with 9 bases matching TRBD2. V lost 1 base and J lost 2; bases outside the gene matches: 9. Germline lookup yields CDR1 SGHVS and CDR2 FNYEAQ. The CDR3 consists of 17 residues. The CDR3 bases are TGTGCCAGCAGCTTAGATCCATCTAGCGGGGAGACCTACGAGCAGTACTTC. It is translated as CASSLDPSSGETYEQYF.

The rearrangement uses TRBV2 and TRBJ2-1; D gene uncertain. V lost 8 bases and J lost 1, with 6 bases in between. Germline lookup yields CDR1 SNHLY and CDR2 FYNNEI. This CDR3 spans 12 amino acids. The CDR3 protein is CASQSSYNEQFF. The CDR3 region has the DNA TGTGCCAGCCAGTCATCCTACAATGAGCAGTTCTTC.

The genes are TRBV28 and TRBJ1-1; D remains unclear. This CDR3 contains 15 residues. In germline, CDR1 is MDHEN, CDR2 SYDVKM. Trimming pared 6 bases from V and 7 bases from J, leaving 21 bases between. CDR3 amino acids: CASSYSSGPPLEAFF. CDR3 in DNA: TGTGCCAGCAGCTACTCCTCAGGTCCCCCACTTGAAGCTTTCTTT.